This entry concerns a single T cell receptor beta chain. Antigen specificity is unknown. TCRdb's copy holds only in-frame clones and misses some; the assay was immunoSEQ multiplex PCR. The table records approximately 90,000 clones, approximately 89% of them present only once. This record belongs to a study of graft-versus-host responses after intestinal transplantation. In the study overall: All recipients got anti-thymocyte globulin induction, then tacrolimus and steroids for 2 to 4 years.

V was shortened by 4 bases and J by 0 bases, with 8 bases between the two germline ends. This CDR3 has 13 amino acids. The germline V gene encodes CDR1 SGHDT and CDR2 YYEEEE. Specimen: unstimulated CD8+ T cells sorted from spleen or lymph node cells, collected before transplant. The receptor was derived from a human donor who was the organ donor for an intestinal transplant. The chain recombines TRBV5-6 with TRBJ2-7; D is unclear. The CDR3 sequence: CASSLQSSYEQYF. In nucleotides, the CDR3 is TGTGCCAGCAGCCTACAGAGCTCCTACGAGCAGTACTTC.